This is a list of T cell receptor beta chains from one sample in a study of blood T cell repertoires in COVID-19. Assay used: immunoSEQ multiplex PCR; TCRdb lists only in-frame clones, some missing. Of 150,000 to 190,000 clones in the sample, roughly 80% were seen once. Sequencing was performed on peripheral blood. The receptors come from a man between 60 and 75 years old with acute or convalescent COVID-19. CDR3s include the opening cysteine and the closing phenylalanine or tryptophan. D genes are given only for firm matches. Size tells how often a clone was seen (once, few, many) or the class of an expanded clone, and some rows leave it out.

TRBD1,.,TRBV11-2,TRBJ2-1,TGTGCCAGCAGCTTAGGGGACAGGGTCGGTAATGAGCAGTTCTTC,CASSLGDRVGNEQFF
.,.,TRBV4-1,TRBJ1-3,TGCGCCAGCAGCCAAGCGCAGGGGAGAATCTCTGGAAACACCATATATTTT,CASSQAQGRISGNTIYF
TRBD2,.,TRBV14,TRBJ2-5,TGTGCCAGCAGCCTTCCCGGGACTAGTTGGGGAGAGACCCAGTACTTC,CASSLPGTSWGETQYF
.,.,TRBV6-2/TRBV6-3,TRBJ1-1,TGTGCCAGCAGTTCCCTCCGGGGGGTGGCTGAAGCTTTCTTT,CASSSLRGVAEAFF
.,.,TRBV7-9,TRBJ2-2,TGTGCCAGCAGCTTTTGGCAGGGGAATTCCGGGGAGCTGTTTTTT,CASSFWQGNSGELFF
TRBD1,.,TRBV3-1/TRBV3-2,TRBJ1-4,TGTGCCAGCAGCTTCTACAGGGGGCTGGGTGAAAAACTGTTTTTT,CASSFYRGLGEKLFF
.,.,TRBV28,TRBJ2-3,TGTGCCAGCGGCCGGGGACTCGCTTTTAGCACAGATACGCAGTATTTT,CASGRGLAFSTDTQYF
.,.,TRBV29-1,TRBJ2-1,TGCAGCCTTGGACAGTCTAATGAGCAGTTCTTC,CSLGQSNEQFF
.,.,TRBV7-2,TRBJ2-1,TGTGCCAGCAGCTTTGGGACAAAGAGCAATGAGCAGTTCTTC,CASSFGTKSNEQFF
TRBD1,.,TRBV19,TRBJ2-5,TGTGCCAGTAGTCTCAGGACAGGGCAACAAGAGACCCAGTACTTC,CASSLRTGQQETQYF
.,.,TRBV11-2,TRBJ1-5,TGTGCCAGCAGCTTAGGCACTCATAGCAATCAGCCCCAGCATTTT,CASSLGTHSNQPQHF
.,.,TRBV24-1,TRBJ2-4,TGTGCCACCTCAAAAAGCGCGGCCAAAAACATTCAGTACTTC,CATSKSAAKNIQYF
.,.,TRBV4-2,TRBJ1-6,TGTGCCAGCAGCCAAGATTCGGGGACACCCCTCCACTTT,CASSQDSGTPLHF
.,.,TRBV19,TRBJ1-5,TGTGCCAGTAGTATAGGCCGCACTAATCAGCCCCAGCATTTT,CASSIGRTNQPQHF
.,.,TRBV5-1,TRBJ2-3,TGCGCCAGCAGCCCCAGGGGCCTAAGCACAGATACGCAGTATTTT,CASSPRGLSTDTQYF
.,.,TRBV12-5,TRBJ2-1,TGTGCTAGTGGTTTGGGAGGAACGGGTGAGCAGTTCTTC,CASGLGGTGEQFF
.,once,TRBV5-1,TRBJ1-1,TGCGCCAGCAGCTTGTCCCGGGGGAACACTGAAGCTTTCTTT,CASSLSRGNTEAFF
.,once,TRBV7-9,TRBJ1-1,TGTGCCAGCAGCTTCGGGGGGACCGTGAACACTGAAGCTTTCTTT,CASSFGGTVNTEAFF
.,once,TRBV6-4,TRBJ2-2,TGTGCCAGCAGGGCAGGGGAGTCCGGGGAGCTGTTTTTT,CASRAGESGELFF
TRBD1,few,TRBV2,TRBJ1-1,TGTGCCAGCAGTGAATCAGGGGGTTACACTGAAGCTTTCTTT,CASSESGGYTEAFF
TRBD2,.,TRBV5-1,TRBJ2-1,TGCGCCAGCAGGCTAGCGGGGGGGCCTAAGTACAATGAGCAGTTCTTC,CASRLAGGPKYNEQFF
TRBD1,.,TRBV19,TRBJ1-1,TGTGCCAGTAGAACGACAGGGGTGAACACTGAAGCTTTCTTT,CASRTTGVNTEAFF
.,.,TRBV7-3,TRBJ2-6,TGTGCCAGCAGCCCCCCGGGGGGCCCCACCAACGTCCTGACTTTC,CASSPPGGPTNVLTF
TRBD1,.,TRBV7-9,TRBJ1-1,TGTGCCAGCAGCAACCCCGGACAGGCGAACACTGAAGCTTTCTTT,CASSNPGQANTEAFF
TRBD2,.,TRBV28,TRBJ2-2,TGTGCCAGCAGTTTGGCGAGACTAGCGGGAGTGAACACCGGGGAGCTGTTTTTT,CASSLARLAGVNTGELFF
TRBD2,.,TRBV4-2,TRBJ2-7,TGTGCCAGCAGCCAGAGCAGAGCGGGGTACGAGCAGTACTTC,CASSQSRAGYEQYF